Here is one T cell receptor beta chain with its context. The data belong to a study of T cells after yellow fever vaccination. TCRdb re-analysed the 5' RACE reads in MiXCR, keeping a single row per CDR3 protein. The data show about 340,000 distinct CDR3 sequences, under 15% seen once. Trimming pared 7 bases from V and 0 bases from J, leaving 16 bases between. This CDR3 spans 15 amino acids. CDR1 is MNHEY and CDR2 is SVGEGT in the germline V gene. The material sequenced was CD4+ T cells sorted from PBMCs, taken 15 days after the yellow fever booster vaccination. This receptor was taken from a man aged 18 to 29 who received the YFV17D yellow fever vaccine. V and J are TRBV6-2 or TRBV6-3 and TRBJ2-7; D may correspond to TRBD1 or TRBD2 (5 bases each). The CDR3 protein is CASTSPGRSSYEQYV. The CDR3 region has the DNA TGTGCCAGCACATCGCCGGGACGAAGCTCCTACGAGCAGTACGTC.